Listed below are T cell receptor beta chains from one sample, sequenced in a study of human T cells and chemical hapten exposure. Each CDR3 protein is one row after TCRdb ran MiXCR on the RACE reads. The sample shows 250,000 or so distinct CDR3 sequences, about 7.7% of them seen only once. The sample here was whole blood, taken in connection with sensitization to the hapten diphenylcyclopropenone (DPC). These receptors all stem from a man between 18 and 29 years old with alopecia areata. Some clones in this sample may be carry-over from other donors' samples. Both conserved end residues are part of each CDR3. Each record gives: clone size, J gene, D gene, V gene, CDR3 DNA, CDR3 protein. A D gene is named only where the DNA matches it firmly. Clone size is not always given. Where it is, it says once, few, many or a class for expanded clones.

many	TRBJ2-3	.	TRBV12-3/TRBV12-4	TGTGCCAGCAGTTTAGGTCTTACGCAGTATTTT	CASSLGLTQYF
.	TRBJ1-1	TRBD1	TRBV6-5	TGTGCCAGCAGTTACACCAGTAGGACAGGGAAGAACACTGAAGCTTTCTTT	CASSYTSRTGKNTEAFF
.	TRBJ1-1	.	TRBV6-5	TGTGCCAGCAGTTACGAAGAAAGGCACACTGAAGCTTTCTTT	CASSYEERHTEAFF
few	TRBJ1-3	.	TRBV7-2	TGTGCCAGCAGCTTAGCAGGACAGATCTCTGGAAACACCATATATTTT	CASSLAGQISGNTIYF
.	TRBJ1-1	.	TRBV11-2	TGTGCCAGCAGCTTAAACCGGGGACTCGAAGCTTTCTTT	CASSLNRGLEAFF
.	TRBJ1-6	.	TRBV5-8	TGTGCCAGCAGCTTGCAGGGACTTCGGAATTCACCCCTCCACTTT	CASSLQGLRNSPLHF
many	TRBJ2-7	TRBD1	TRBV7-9	TGTGCCAGCAGCTCCACCGGGACAGGGGATGGGTACGAGCAGTACTTC	CASSSTGTGDGYEQYF
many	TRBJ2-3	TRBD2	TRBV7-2	TGTGCCAGCAGCCTCGGACTAGCGGGGTCCACAGATACGCAGTATTTT	CASSLGLAGSTDTQYF
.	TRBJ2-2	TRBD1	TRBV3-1	TGTGCCAGCAGCCAAGCGACAGGGTATGGGGAGCTGTTTTTT	CASSQATGYGELFF
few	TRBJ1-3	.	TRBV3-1	TGTGCCAGCAGCCAAGACACAGACTCTGGAAACACCATATATTTT	CASSQDTDSGNTIYF
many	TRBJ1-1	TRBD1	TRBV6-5	TGTGCCAGCAGTTATAGGGGGCGCACGGGCACTGAAGCTTTCTTT	CASSYRGRTGTEAFF
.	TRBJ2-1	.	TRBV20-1	TGCAGTGCTAGTGACGGGACCTACAATGAGCAGTTCTTC	CSASDGTYNEQFF
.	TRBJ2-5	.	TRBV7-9	TGTGCCAGCAGGCCTCCTAGAATCGAGACCCAGTACTTC	CASRPPRIETQYF
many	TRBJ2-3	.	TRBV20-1	TGCAGTGCTAGGAGCAGGGACGCTAGCACAGATACGCAGTATTTT	CSARSRDASTDTQYF
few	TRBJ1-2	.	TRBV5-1	TGCGCCAGCAGCTTGTCGGGGAAAGGAAACTATGGCTACACCTTC	CASSLSGKGNYGYTF
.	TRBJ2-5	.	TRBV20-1	TGCAGTGCTGATAACAGGGCCACCCGCGAGACCCAGTACTTC	CSADNRATRETQYF
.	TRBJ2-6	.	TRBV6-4	TGTGCCAGCAGTGAAAACTCTGGGGCCAACGTCCTGACTTTC	CASSENSGANVLTF
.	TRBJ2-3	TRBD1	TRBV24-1	TGTGCCACCAGTGGACGGGACAGACCCACAGATACGCAGTATTTT	CATSGRDRPTDTQYF
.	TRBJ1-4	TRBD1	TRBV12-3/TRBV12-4	TGTGCCAGCAGTTTTCAGACAGGGGTAAAGGGTGAAAAACTGTTTTTT	CASSFQTGVKGEKLFF
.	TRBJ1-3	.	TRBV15	TGTGCCACCAGCAGAGATTCAGGGCCGGGAAACACCATATATTTT	CATSRDSGPGNTIYF
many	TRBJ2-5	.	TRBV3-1	TGTGCCAGCAGTCTGACGGGGTCCGTTCAAGAGACCCAGTACTTC	CASSLTGSVQETQYF
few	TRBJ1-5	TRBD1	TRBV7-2	TGTGCCAGCAGCATACTGGGACAGCCATATCAGCCCCAGCATTTT	CASSILGQPYQPQHF
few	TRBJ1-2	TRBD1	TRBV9	TGTGCCAGCGGCGCACCGCGGGGGACAGGGCTTCAGAATGATGGCTACACCTTC	CASGAPRGTGLQNDGYTF
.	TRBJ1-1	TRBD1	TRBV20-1	TGCAGTGTCGCGGGACAGCGCATGAACACTGAAGCTTTCTTT	CSVAGQRMNTEAFF
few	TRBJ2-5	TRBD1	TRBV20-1	TGCAGTGCTAGAGAAACAGGGGGCGTGGAGACCCAGTACTTC	CSARETGGVETQYF
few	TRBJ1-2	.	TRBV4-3	TGCGCCAGCAGCCAAGATCCGGGTGGAGGCTACACCTTC	CASSQDPGGGYTF
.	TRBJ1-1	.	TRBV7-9	TGTGCCAGCAGTTATACAGGTTATGAAGCTCTCTTT	CASSYTGYEALF
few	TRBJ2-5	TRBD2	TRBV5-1	TGCGCCAGCAGCTTGGAGGGACTAGCGGGGGGACCGCAGGGAGAGACCCAGTACTTC	CASSLEGLAGGPQGETQYF
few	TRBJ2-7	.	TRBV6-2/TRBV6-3	TGTGCCAGCAGCCATGACATAACCTACGAGCAGTACTTC	CASSHDITYEQYF
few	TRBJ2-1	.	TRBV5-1	TGCGCCAGCAGCGCCGCGGTGAGGCGCAGCAATGAGCAGTTCTTC	CASSAAVRRSNEQFF
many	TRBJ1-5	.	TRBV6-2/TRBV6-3	TGTGCCAGCAGTTGGCCCCGGGGGTCTGGCAATCAGCCCCAGCATTTT	CASSWPRGSGNQPQHF
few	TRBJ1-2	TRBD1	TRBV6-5	TGTGCCAGCAGTTACTCTGGAGACAGGGGGTATGGCTACACCTTC	CASSYSGDRGYGYTF
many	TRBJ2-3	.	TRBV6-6	TGTGCCAGCAGTTTATTTGGGGGAGGCACAGATACGCAGTATTTT	CASSLFGGGTDTQYF
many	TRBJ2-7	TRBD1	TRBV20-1	TGCAGTGCCACGAGCCATGGACAGGGGGCTCGCGAGCAGTACTTC	CSATSHGQGAREQYF
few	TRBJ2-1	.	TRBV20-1	TGCAGTGCTAGAGATAAGCATGAGCAGTTCTTC	CSARDKHEQFF
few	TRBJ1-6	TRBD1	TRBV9	TGTGCCAGCAGCGTAAATTCAGGGGGTAATTCACCCCTCCACTTT	CASSVNSGGNSPLHF
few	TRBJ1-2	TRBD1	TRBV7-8	TGTGCCAGCAGCCTGAACTTGGGGACAGGGAATGGCTACACCTTC	CASSLNLGTGNGYTF
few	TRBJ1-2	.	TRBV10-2	TGCGCCAGCAGTAATGTTGGGGGAGGCTACACCTTC	CASSNVGGGYTF
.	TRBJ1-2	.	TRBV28	TGTGCCAGCAGTTTTCACCAGACCGCCCTCTATGGCTACACCTTC	CASSFHQTALYGYTF
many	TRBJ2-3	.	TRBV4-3	TGCGCCAGCAGCCAAGGGTCGGCAGTTACTAGCACAGATACGCAGTATTTT	CASSQGSAVTSTDTQYF
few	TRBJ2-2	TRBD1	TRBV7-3	TGTGCCAGCAGTCCGGACAGGGCCCCTCGGCCGAACACCGGGGAGCTGTTTTTT	CASSPDRAPRPNTGELFF
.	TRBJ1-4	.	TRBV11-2	TGTGCCAGCAGCTTAAATCCGGCAGGGGAATCTGAAAAACTGTTTTTT	CASSLNPAGESEKLFF
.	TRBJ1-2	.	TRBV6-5	TGTGCCAGCAGTGCACGGGGGATTAGTGGCTACACCTTC	CASSARGISGYTF
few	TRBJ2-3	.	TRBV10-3	TGTGCCATCAGGGGGCAGACAGTGCTGGGGGATACGCAGTATTTT	CAIRGQTVLGDTQYF
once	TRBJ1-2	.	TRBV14	TGTGCCAGCAGCCAAACCATTATCAGGGCCTATGGCTACACCTTC	CASSQTIIRAYGYTF
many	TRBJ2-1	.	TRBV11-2	TGTGCCAGCAGCTTAGCCAGGAATGAGCAGTTCTTC	CASSLARNEQFF
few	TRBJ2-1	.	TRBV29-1	TGCAGCGTTGACCACTGGCACAATGAGCAGTTCTTC	CSVDHWHNEQFF
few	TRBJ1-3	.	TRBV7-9	TGTGCCAGCCCGGGAGGATACGCAGGCGTCTCTGGAAACACCATATATTTT	CASPGGYAGVSGNTIYF
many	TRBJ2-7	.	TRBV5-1	TGCGCCAGTACGGGGGGGACAGGAGTCTCCTACGAGCAGTACTTC	CASTGGTGVSYEQYF
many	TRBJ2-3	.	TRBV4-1	TGCGCCAGCAGCCAGAGCAGGGATACGCAGTATTTT	CASSQSRDTQYF
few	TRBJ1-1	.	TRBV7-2	TGTGCCAGCAGCCCGGGAAGGCAGGGGCGGGCTTTCTTT	CASSPGRQGRAFF
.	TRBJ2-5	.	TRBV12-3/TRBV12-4	TGTGCCAGCAGTTTAGGACAGACAGAGACCCAGTACTTC	CASSLGQTETQYF
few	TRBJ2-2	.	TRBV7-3	TGTGCCAGCAGCTTAGATTCGGGCAGGGCGAACACCGGGGAGCTGTTTTTT	CASSLDSGRANTGELFF
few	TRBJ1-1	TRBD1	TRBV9	TGTGCCAGCATGGACAGGGGGAACACTGAAGCTTTCTTT	CASMDRGNTEAFF
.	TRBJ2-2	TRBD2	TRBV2	TGTGCCAGCAGACTAGCGGGTCCCGGGGAGCTGTTTTTT	CASRLAGPGELFF
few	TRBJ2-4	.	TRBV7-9	TGTGCCAGCAGCCCCGGACATCAGCTAGCCAAAAACATTCAGTACTTC	CASSPGHQLAKNIQYF
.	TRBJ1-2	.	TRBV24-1	TGTGCCACCAGTGATCCCTACGACAGGAACTATGGCTACACCTTC	CATSDPYDRNYGYTF